The TCR beta chain under discussion was sequenced for a study of cytotoxic CD8 clonotypes in ibrutinib-treated CLL. Study context: For this cohort, patients were about a dozen relapsed/refractory and over 14 treatment-naive, while 17 to 18 were IGHV unmutated.

This clone showed up just once. Here immunoSEQ multiplex PCR was the method, and the copy in TCRdb shows in-frame clones only, minus some. The data contain approximately 150,000 clones, roughly 77% of them singletons. Trimming took 4 bases from V and 4 from J; bases not matched to a gene: 7. This CDR3 comprises 15 residues. In germline, CDR1 is SGHRS, CDR2 YFSETQ. This specimen consisted of PBMCs, obtained after 12 months of ibrutinib treatment. The clonotype comes from a human donor with chronic lymphocytic leukemia. V is TRBV5-1 and J is TRBJ1-3, with 8 bases identical to TRBD1. The CDR3 nucleotides read TGCGCCAGCAGCATACAGGGGGTTTCCGGAAACACCATATATTTT. Protein product: CASSIQGVSGNTIYF. The full variable domain, with the rest looked up from reference TRBV5-1 and TRBJ1-3, is KAGVTQTPRYLIKTRGQQVTLSCSPISGHRSVSWYQQTPGQGLQFLFEYFSETQRNKGNFPGRFSGRQFSNSRSEMNVSTLELGDSALYLCASSIQGVSGNTIYFGEGSWLTVV.